A single sample is the source of the 27 T cell receptor beta chains below, sequenced in a study of monozygotic twins with inflammatory bowel disease. Reanalyzing the 5' RACE reads, TCRdb keeps one entry per CDR3 protein, without DNA. This table holds 350,000 to 500,000 distinct CDR3 sequences. Sequenced: blood. These receptors all come from a human donor with ulcerative colitis or Crohn's disease, or a healthy co-twin of an affected twin (not recorded which).

The chain uses TRBV27 and TRBJ2-2. Germline CDR1 and CDR2: MNHEY and SMNVEV (reference sequence). The CDR3 has 12 amino acids. CDR3: CASSSLVGELFF.

The J gene is TRBJ1-4, the V gene TRBV7-2. The length of the CDR3 is 13 residues. Germline lookup yields CDR1 SGHTA and CDR2 FQGNSA. The CDR3: CASSSTTDEKLFF.

This sequence joins TRBV5-6 and TRBJ2-3. CDR3 length: 12 amino acids. Germline V gives CDR1 SGHDT, CDR2 YYEEEE. CDR3 protein: CASNLMGDTQYF.

V gene TRBV5-6 combines with J gene TRBJ2-5; the TCRdb call, TRBD1, lacks DNA for checking. In germline, CDR1 is SGHDT, CDR2 YYEEEE. CDR3 length equals 14 residues. The CDR3 spells CASSFGQNQETQYF.

The rearrangement joins TRBV14 to TRBJ2-5; checking the TCRdb D call of TRBD2 is not possible without DNA. CDR1 and CDR2 from the germline V gene are SGHDN and FVKESK. The CDR3 is 16 residues long. The CDR3: CASSEGLAGGGETQYF.

The chain couples TRBV7-3 to TRBJ2-7; the TRBD1 assignment by TCRdb is unverifiable without DNA. This CDR3 spans 16 amino acids. CDR1 and CDR2 (germline): SGHTA, FQGTGA. The CDR3 sequence is CASSLVGTVSSYEQYF.

V usage is TRBV19 and J usage is TRBJ1-5; TCRdb's assignment of TRBD1 cannot be checked, as there is no DNA. Germline CDR1 LNHDA, CDR2 SQIVND (reference sequence). The length of the CDR3 is 14 residues. CDR3: CASSDGQINQPQHF.

The rearrangement joins TRBV7-9 to TRBJ2-7; TCRdb lists TRBD1, though no DNA is available to test this call. In germline, CDR1 is SEHNR, CDR2 FQNEAQ (reference sequence). This CDR3 is 16 amino acids long. This CDR3 reads CASSGGGDSKLYEQYF.

The chain couples TRBV19 to TRBJ1-1. CDR1 is LNHDA, CDR2 SQIVND, per germline (reference sequence). The CDR3 totals 12 residues. The CDR3 reads CASYSGNTEAFF.

The V and J genes are TRBV9 and TRBJ2-1; there is no DNA to check the TCRdb D call of TRBD2. Germline-derived CDR1 and CDR2 are SGDLS and YYNGEE. The CDR3 covers 13 residues. CDR3 protein: CASSVARQGEQFF.

This chain joins TRBV28 and TRBJ1-5; no DNA is available, so the TRBD1 call from TCRdb remains unchecked. The CDR3 runs to 16 residues. From germline, CDR1 is MDHEN and CDR2 SYDVKM. The CDR3 sequence is CASSATGVYSNQPQHF.

This rearrangement joins TRBV5-1 to TRBJ2-2; TCRdb's D call, TRBD1, is unchecked because there is no DNA. Germline assignment: CDR1 SGHRS and CDR2 YFSETQ. The CDR3 is 15 amino acids. CDR3 protein: CASSLEAGFAGELFF.

The genes are TRBV7-9 and TRBJ2-7; TCRdb designates TRBD2, a call that cannot be tested without DNA. Germline CDR1 reads SEHNR; CDR2 reads FQNEAQ (reference sequence). The CDR3 runs to 14 residues. This chain's CDR3 is CASRPGTSVYEQYF.

This chain connects TRBV7-3 to TRBJ2-7; TCRdb outputs TRBD1, but without DNA this stays unchecked. The V gene's germline CDR1 is SGHTA and CDR2 FQGTGA. This CDR3 comprises 13 residues. The CDR3 spells CASSSQTGLEQYF.

The rearrangement joins TRBV19 to TRBJ2-5. The CDR3 runs 13 residues. Germline CDR1 is LNHDA and CDR2 is SQIVND (reference sequence). The CDR3 sequence is CASSIRVRETQYF.

The chain combines TRBV25-1 with TRBJ1-2. The CDR3 has 14 amino acids. Germline lookup yields CDR1 MGHDK and CDR2 SYGVNS. The CDR3 region is CASSERGRLYGYTF.

CDR3 residues: CASSLWTVGDTQYF. The chain couples TRBV11-2 to TRBJ2-3. The CDR3 extends over 14 amino acids. Germline lookup yields CDR1 SGHAT and CDR2 FQNNGV.

The rearrangement links TRBV7-9 to TRBJ2-5. CDR1 and CDR2 (germline): SEHNR, FQNEAQ (reference sequence). This CDR3 comprises 14 residues. CDR3 amino acids: CASSLGTIWETQYF.

The chain couples TRBV3-1 to TRBJ1-5; TCRdb's D gene call, TRBD1, goes unchecked for lack of DNA. Germline loops: CDR1 LGHDT, CDR2 YNNKEL (reference sequence). The CDR3 is 14 amino acids. CDR3 residues: CASSPRQVNQPQHF.

V usage is TRBV2 and J usage is TRBJ2-5; there is no DNA to check the TCRdb D call of TRBD1. The CDR3 has 15 residues. From germline, CDR1 is SNHLY and CDR2 FYNNEI. CDR3 sequence reads: CASTPSPTGVFAQYF.

This chain links TRBV5-4 with TRBJ1-1. The CDR3 has 12 amino acids. In germline, CDR1 is SGHNT, CDR2 YYREEE (reference sequence). This chain's CDR3 is CASSTLNTEAFF.

The CDR3: CSTSGQNLNYGYTF. The V gene is TRBV29-1, the J gene TRBJ1-2; TCRdb names TRBD1, which stays unverified in the absence of DNA. The CDR3 totals 14 residues. Germline loops: CDR1 SQVTM, CDR2 ANQGSEA.

The chain recombines TRBV5-1 with TRBJ1-6. The germline V gene has CDR1 SGHRS and CDR2 YFSETQ. This CDR3 spans 14 amino acids. The CDR3 sequence is CASSLIASDSPLHF.

The chain couples TRBV20-1 to TRBJ2-7. This CDR3 has 11 residues. CDR1 is DFQATT, CDR2 SNEGSKA, per germline (reference sequence). CDR3 sequence reads: CSARTTYEQYF.

V and J are TRBV24-1 and TRBJ2-3; no DNA is available, so the TRBD1 call from TCRdb remains unchecked. CDR1 and CDR2 from the germline V gene are KGHDR and SFDVKD. This CDR3 is 17 amino acids long. Here the CDR3 reads CATSNGRGNFIADTQYF.

The chain carries TRBV3-1 and TRBJ1-1. CDR1 and CDR2 (germline): LGHDT, YNNKEL (reference sequence). The CDR3 is 14 residues long. CDR3 in amino acids: CASSQEVGSTEAFF.

V gene TRBV18 combines with J gene TRBJ2-1; the D gene TCRdb calls, TRBD2, cannot be checked with no DNA. This CDR3 spans 13 amino acids. In germline, CDR1 is KGHSH, CDR2 LQKENI. The CDR3 here is CASSPLAGGRQFF.